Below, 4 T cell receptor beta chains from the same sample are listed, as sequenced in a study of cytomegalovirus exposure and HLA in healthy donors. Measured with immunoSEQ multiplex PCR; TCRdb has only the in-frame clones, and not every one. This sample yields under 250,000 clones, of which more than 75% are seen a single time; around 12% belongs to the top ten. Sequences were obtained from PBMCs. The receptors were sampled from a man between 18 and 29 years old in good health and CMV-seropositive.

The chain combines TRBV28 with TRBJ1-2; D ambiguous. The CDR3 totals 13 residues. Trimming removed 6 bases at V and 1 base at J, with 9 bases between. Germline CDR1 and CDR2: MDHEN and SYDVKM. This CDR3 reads CASSLAVNYGYTF. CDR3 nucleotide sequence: TGTGCCAGCAGCTTGGCGGTTAACTATGGCTACACCTTC.

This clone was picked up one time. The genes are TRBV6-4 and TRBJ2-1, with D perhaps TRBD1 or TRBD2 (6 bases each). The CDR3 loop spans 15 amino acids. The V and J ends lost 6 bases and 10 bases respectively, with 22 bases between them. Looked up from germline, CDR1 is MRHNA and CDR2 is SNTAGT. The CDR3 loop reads CASSPEGDSTGEQFF. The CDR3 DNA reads TGTGCCAGCAGCCCTGAGGGGGACTCCACAGGAGAGCAGTTCTTC.

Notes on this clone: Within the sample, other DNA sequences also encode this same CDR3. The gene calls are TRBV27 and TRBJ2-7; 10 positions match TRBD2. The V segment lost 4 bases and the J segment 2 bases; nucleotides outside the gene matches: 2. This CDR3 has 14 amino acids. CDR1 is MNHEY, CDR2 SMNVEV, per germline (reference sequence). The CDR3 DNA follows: TGTGCCAGCAGTTGGACTAGCGGCGCCTACGAGCAGTACTTC. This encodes CASSWTSGAYEQYF.

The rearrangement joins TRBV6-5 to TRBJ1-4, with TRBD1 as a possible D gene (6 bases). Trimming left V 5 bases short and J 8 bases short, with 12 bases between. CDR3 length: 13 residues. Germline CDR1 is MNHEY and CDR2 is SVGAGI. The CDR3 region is CASSLTRGEKLFF. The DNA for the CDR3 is TGTGCCAGCAGTCTAACAAGGGGGGAAAAACTGTTTTTT.